The 4 T cell receptor beta chains given below trace back to one sample, sequenced in a study of identical twins. TCRdb recomputed calls from the 5' RACE reads with MiXCR, one row per CDR3 protein. Altogether 450,000 or so distinct CDR3 sequences are present, 20% to 25% being singletons, with the ten largest covering approximately 2.9%. This same sample was also taken into another study, of T cells expressing NK-cell markers.

Sequences were obtained from CD4+ T cells sorted from blood. Receptor source: a woman aged 18-29 years in good health.

This clonotype was seen a handful of times. J is TRBJ2-1 and V is TRBV11-2; 8 nucleotides align to TRBD1. Per germline, CDR1 SGHAT and CDR2 FQNNGV. The CDR3 covers 16 residues. V was clipped by 4 bases and J by 9 bases; unmatched bases: 14. The CDR3 here is CASSSSGQAVRGEQFF. In DNA form, the CDR3 reads TGTGCCAGCAGCTCGTCGGGACAGGCGGTGAGAGGTGAGCAGTTCTTC.

The chain employs TRBV6-5 and TRBJ1-1, with 7 bases lining up with TRBD1. The trim removed 2 bases at V and 4 bases at J, leaving 10 bases unmatched. This CDR3 contains 16 residues. Germline V gene data show CDR1 as MNHEY and CDR2 as SVGAGI. CDR3 sequence (DNA): TGTGCCAGCAGTTACGGAGGGGGCCGCGGGGGCACTGAAGCTTTCTTT. It is translated as CASSYGGGRGGTEAFF.

The V call is TRBV5-5, the J call TRBJ2-7; no reliable D call. Trimming removed 0 bases from V and 1 base from J, with 5 bases in between. Germline assignment: CDR1 SGHKS and CDR2 YYEKEE (reference sequence). CDR3 size: 13 residues. The CDR3 spells CASSLDISYEQYF. The CDR3 coding sequence is TGTGCCAGCAGCTTGGACATATCCTACGAGCAGTACTTC.

This clonotype has only a few counts. The chain carries TRBV20-1 and TRBJ2-1, with a weak D call TRBD2 (6 bases). Trimming cost V 1 base and J 9 bases, with 16 bases left between them. Germline V gene lookup returns CDR1 DFQATT and CDR2 SNEGSKA (reference sequence). The CDR3 contains 14 residues. The CDR3 DNA reads TGCAGTGCTAGAGCAGGCGGGACGCCGACTGAGCAGTTCTTC. Protein sequence: CSARAGGTPTEQFF.